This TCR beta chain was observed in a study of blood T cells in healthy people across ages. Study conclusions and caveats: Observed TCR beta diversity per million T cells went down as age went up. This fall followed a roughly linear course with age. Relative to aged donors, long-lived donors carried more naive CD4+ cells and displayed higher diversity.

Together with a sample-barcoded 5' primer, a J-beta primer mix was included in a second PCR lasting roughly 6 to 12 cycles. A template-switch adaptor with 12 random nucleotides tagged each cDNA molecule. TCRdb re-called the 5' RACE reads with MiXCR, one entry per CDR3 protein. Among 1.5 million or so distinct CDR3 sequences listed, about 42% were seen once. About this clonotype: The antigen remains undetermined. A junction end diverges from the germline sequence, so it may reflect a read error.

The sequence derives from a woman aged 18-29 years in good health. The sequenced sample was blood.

CDR3: CASGLGQGDLYEQYF. Here the CDR3 DNA reads TGTGCCAGCGGCTTAGGTCAAGGGGATCTATACGAGCAGTACTTC. V is TRBV7-2 and J is TRBJ2-1; TRBD1 is a possible D gene (5 bases). Judging by the DNA end, TRBJ2-7 fits better; the J call may be wrong. This CDR3 has 15 residues. From germline, CDR1 is SGHTA and CDR2 FQGNSA.